A single sample is the source of the 4 T cell receptor beta chains below, sequenced in a study of blood T cell repertoires in COVID-19. The assay was immunoSEQ multiplex PCR, and TCRdb's table has in-frame clones only and misses some. The table has roughly 250,000 clones, around nine tenths seen once. The sequencing input was PBMCs or T cells enriched from blood (not recorded which). These receptors originate from a woman between 50 and 59 years old who had recovered from COVID-19.

The V gene is TRBV5-6, the J gene TRBJ1-2, with 7 bases that match TRBD1. Germline lookup yields CDR1 SGHDT and CDR2 YYEEEE. The CDR3 loop spans 14 amino acids. The junction had 9 bases not matched to a gene; V was cut back by 4 bases and J by 6 bases. In DNA form, the CDR3 reads TGTGCCAGCAGCCAGGGGGGCCAGTTTAATGGCTACACCTTC. This encodes CASSQGGQFNGYTF.

This chain links TRBV19 with TRBJ2-3, with no clear D. V was clipped by 3 bases and J by 4 bases, with 11 bases between them. Germline CDR1 LNHDA, CDR2 SQIVND (reference sequence). CDR3 length equals 14 residues. CDR3 loop: CASSIQLSADTQYF. CDR3 coding DNA: TGTGCCAGTAGTATTCAGTTATCAGCAGATACGCAGTATTTT.

The rearrangement uses TRBV6-1 and TRBJ2-7, with 10 bases fitting TRBD2. There are 15 residues in the CDR3. CDR1 and CDR2 from the germline V gene are MNHNS and SASEGT. V gave up 1 base and J gave up 8 bases; unmatched junction bases: 8. The CDR3 region is CASSEEGWTSGKQYF. In DNA, the CDR3 is TGTGCCAGCAGTGAAGAGGGGTGGACTAGCGGAAAGCAGTACTTC.

The CDR3 sequence: CASSQGSGRVHQPQHF. In nucleotides, the CDR3 is TGTGCCAGCAGCCAAGGATCAGGGAGGGTGCATCAGCCCCAGCATTTT. V usage is TRBV3-1 (or the pseudogene TRBV3-2) and J usage is TRBJ1-5; a possible D gene is TRBD1 (5 bases). Germline lookup yields CDR1 LGHDT and CDR2 YNNKEL (reference sequence). The CDR3 length is 16 residues. With 1 base removed from V and 5 bases from J, the gap between germline ends came to 15 bases.